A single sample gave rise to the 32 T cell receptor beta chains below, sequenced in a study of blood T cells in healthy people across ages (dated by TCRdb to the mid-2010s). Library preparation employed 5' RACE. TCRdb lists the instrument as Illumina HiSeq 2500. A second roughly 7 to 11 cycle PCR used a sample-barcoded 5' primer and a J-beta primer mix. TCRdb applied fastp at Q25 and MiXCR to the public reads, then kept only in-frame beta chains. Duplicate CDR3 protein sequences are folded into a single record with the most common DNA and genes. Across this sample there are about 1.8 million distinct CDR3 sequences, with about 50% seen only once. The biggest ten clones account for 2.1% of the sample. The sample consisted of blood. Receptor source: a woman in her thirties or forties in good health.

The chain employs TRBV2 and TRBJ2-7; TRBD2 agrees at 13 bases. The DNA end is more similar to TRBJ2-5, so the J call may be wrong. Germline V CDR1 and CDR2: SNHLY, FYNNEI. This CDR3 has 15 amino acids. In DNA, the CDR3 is TGTGCCAGCAGTGCGGGACTAGCGGGGAGGGAGACCCAGTACTTC. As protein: CASSAGLAGRETQYF.

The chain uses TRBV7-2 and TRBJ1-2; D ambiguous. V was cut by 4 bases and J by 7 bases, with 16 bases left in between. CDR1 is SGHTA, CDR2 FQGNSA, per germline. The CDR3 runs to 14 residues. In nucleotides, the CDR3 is TGTGCCAGCAGCTCCCCGGGTCGCCGGCGTGGCTACACCTTC. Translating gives CASSSPGRRRGYTF.

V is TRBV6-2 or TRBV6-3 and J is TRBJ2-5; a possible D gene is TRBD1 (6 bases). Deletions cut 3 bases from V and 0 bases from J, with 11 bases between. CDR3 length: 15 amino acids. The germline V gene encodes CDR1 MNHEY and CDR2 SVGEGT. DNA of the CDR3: TGTGCCAGCAGTTATTGGGACACTAACCAAGAGACCCAGTACTTC. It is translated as CASSYWDTNQETQYF.

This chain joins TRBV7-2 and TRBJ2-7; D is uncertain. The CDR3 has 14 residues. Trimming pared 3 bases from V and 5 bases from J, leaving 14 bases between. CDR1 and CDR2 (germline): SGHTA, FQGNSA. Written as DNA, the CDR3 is TGTGCCAGCAGCTTTCGGCCCATAAGGGACGAGCAGTACTTC. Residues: CASSFRPIRDEQYF.

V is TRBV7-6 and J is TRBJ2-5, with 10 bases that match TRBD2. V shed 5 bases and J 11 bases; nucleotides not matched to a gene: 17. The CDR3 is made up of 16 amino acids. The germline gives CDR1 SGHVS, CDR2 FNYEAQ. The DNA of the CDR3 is TGTGCCAGCAGCGAGGGGACTGCATTATATAGCGGGGGGCAGTACTTC. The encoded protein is CASSEGTALYSGGQYF.

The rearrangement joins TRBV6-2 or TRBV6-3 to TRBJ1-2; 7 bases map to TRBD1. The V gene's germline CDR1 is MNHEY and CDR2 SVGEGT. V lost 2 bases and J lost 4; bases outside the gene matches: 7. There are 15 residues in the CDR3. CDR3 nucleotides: TGTGCCAGCAGTTACCAACAGGGGTTACGCTATGGCTACACCTTC. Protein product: CASSYQQGLRYGYTF.

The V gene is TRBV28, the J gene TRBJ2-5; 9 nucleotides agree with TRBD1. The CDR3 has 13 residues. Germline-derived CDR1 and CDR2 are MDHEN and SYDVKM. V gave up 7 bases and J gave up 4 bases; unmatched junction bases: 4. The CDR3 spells CASKGQGAETQYF. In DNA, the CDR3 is TGTGCCAGCAAGGGACAGGGAGCAGAGACCCAGTACTTC.

CDR3 residues: CASSPGRRGPTDTQYF. DNA of the CDR3: TGTGCCAGCAGCCCGGGGAGGCGGGGTCCCACAGATACGCAGTATTTT. The chain joins TRBV3-1 to TRBJ2-3, with TRBD2 as a possible D gene (6 bases). Germline loops: CDR1 LGHDT, CDR2 YNNKEL (reference sequence). Trimming took off 4 bases at V and 2 bases at J, with 16 bases between the two ends. This CDR3 has 16 amino acids.

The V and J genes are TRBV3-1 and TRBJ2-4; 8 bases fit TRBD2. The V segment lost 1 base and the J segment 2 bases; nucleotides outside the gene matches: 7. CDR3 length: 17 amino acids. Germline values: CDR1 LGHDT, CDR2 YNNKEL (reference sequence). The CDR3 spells CASSQGFRGGTKNIQYF. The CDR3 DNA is TGTGCCAGCAGCCAAGGATTCCGGGGGGGAACCAAAAACATTCAGTACTTC.

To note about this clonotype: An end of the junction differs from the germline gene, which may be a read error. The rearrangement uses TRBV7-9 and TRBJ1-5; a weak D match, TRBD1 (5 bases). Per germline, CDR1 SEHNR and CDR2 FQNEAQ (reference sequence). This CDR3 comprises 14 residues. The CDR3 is CAGSFSAGNQPQHF. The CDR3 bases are TGTGCCGGCAGCTTTTCGGCAGGGAATCAGCCCCAGCATTTT.

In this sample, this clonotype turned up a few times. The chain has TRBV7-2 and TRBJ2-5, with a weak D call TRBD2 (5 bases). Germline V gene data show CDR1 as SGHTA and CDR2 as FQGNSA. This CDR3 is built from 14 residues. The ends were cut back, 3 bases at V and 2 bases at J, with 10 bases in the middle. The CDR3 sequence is CASSFGSGQETQYF. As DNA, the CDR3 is TGTGCCAGCAGCTTTGGTTCGGGACAAGAGACCCAGTACTTC.

CDR3 sequence reads: CASSEPRNNEQFF. The CDR3 DNA is TGTGCCAGCAGTGAACCCAGAAACAATGAGCAGTTCTTC. The chain has TRBV2 and TRBJ2-1, with D hard to call. The CDR3 sequence is 13 residues long. V lost 2 bases to trimming and J lost 5 bases, with 7 bases between them. Germline CDR1 and CDR2: SNHLY and FYNNEI.

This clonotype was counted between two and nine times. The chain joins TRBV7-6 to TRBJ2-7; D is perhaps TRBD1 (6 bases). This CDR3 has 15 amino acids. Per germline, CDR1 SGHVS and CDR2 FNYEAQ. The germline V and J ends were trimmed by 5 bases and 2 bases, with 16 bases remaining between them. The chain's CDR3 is CASSTRPDSPYEQYF. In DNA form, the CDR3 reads TGTGCCAGCAGCACAAGGCCGGACAGTCCCTACGAGCAGTACTTC. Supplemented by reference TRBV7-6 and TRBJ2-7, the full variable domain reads GAGVSQSPRYKVTKRGQDVALRCDPISGHVSLYWYRQALGQGPEFLTYFNYEAQQDKSGLPNDRFSAERPEGSISTLTIQRTEQRDSAMYRCASSTRPDSPYEQYFGPGTRLTVT.

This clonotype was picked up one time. The DNA of the CDR3 is TGTGCCAGCAGTGAAGCCCGGGGGAATGCCTACGAGCAGTACTTC. Translating it yields CASSEARGNAYEQYF. The chain combines TRBV7-9 with TRBJ2-7, with D possibly matching TRBD2 (6 bases). Germline CDR1 is SEHNR and CDR2 is FQNEAQ (reference sequence). The CDR3 is 15 residues long. The ends were cut back, 6 bases at V and 2 bases at J, with 17 bases in the middle.

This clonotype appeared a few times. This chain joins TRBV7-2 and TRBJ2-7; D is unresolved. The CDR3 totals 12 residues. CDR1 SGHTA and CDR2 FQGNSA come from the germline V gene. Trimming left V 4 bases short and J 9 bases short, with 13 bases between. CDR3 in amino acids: CASSYPLEPQYF. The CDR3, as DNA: TGTGCCAGCAGCTACCCCCTGGAACCGCAGTACTTC. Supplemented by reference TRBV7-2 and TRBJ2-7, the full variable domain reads GAGVSQSPSNKVTEKGKDVELRCDPISGHTALYWYRQSLGQGLEFLIYFQGNSAPDKSGLPSDRFSAERTGGSVSTLTIQRTQQEDSAVYLCASSYPLEPQYFGPGTRLTVT.

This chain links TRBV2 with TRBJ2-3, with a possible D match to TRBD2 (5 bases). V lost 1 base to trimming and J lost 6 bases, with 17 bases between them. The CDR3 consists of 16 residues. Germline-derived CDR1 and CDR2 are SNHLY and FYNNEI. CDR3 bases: TGTGCCAGCAGTGAAGTTTGGGGAGTACCCGGGGATACGCAGTATTTT. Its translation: CASSEVWGVPGDTQYF.

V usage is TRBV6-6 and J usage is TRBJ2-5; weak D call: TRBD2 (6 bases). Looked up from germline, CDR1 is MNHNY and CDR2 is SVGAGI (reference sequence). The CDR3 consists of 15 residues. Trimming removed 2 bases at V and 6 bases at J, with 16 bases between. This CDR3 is CASSYTGEPGKTQYF. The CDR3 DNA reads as TGTGCCAGCAGTTACACGGGGGAGCCCGGAAAGACCCAGTACTTC.

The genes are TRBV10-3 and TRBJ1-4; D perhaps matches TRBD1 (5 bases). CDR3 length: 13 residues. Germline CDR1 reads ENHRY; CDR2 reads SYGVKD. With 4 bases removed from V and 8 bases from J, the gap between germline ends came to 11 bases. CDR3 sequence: CAISAQGLEKLFF. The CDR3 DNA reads TGTGCCATCAGTGCGCAGGGATTGGAAAAACTGTTTTTT.

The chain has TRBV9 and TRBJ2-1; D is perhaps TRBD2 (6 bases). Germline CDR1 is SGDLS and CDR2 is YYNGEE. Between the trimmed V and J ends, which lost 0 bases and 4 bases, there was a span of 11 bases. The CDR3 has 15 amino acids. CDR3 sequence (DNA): TGTGCCAGCAGCGTAGGGGGGGTCTATTACAATGAGCAGTTCTTC. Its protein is CASSVGGVYYNEQFF.

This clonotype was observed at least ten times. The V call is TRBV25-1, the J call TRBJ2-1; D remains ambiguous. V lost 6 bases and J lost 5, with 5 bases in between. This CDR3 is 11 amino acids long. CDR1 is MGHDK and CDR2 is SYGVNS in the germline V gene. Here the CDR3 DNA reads TGTGCCAGCAGCCACGACAATGAGCAGTTCTTC. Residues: CASSHDNEQFF.

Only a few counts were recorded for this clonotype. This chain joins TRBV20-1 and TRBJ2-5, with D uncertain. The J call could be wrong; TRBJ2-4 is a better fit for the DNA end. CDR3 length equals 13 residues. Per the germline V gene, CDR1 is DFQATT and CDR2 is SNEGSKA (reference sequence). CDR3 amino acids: CSASSPAGNIQYF. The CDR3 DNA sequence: TGCAGTGCTAGTAGTCCCGCCGGGAACATTCAGTACTTC.

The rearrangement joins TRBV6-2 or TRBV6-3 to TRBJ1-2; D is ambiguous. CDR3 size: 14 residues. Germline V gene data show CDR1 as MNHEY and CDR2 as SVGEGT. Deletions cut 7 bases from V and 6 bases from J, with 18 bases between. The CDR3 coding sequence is TGTGCCAGCAATCCCGGTCCGCCATTGGATGGCTACACCTTC. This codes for CASNPGPPLDGYTF.

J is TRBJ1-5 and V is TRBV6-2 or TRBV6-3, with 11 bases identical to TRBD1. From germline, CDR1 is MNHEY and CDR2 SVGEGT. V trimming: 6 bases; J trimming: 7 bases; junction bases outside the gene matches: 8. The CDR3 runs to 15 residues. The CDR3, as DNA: TGTGCCAGCAGCGTCCCGGGACAGGGGGGGCAGCCCCAGCATTTT. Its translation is CASSVPGQGGQPQHF.

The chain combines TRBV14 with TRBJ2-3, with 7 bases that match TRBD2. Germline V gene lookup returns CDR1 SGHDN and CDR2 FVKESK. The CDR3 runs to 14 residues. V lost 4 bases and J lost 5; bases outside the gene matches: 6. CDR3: CASSPGGVKDTQYF. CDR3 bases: TGTGCCAGCAGCCCTGGGGGGGTCAAAGATACGCAGTATTTT.

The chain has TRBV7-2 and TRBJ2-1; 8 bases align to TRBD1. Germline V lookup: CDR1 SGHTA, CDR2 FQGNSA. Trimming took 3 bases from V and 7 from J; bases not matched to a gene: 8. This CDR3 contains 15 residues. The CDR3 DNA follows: TGTGCCAGCAGCTTCGGGCAGGGGGCGCAGAATGAGCAGTTCTTC. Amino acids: CASSFGQGAQNEQFF.

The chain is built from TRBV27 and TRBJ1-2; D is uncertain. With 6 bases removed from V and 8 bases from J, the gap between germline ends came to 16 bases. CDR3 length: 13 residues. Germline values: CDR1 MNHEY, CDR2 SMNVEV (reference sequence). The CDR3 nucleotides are TGTGCCAGCAGCCAGACCCTGATTGGGGGCTACACCTTC. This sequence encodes CASSQTLIGGYTF.

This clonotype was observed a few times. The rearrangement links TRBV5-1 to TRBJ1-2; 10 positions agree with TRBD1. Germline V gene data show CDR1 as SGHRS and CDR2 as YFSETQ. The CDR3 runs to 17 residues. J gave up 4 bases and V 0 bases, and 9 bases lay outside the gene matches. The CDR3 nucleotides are TGCGCCAGCAGCTTGGCGGGACAGGGGACCTTCGGCTATGGCTACACCTTC. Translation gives CASSLAGQGTFGYGYTF.

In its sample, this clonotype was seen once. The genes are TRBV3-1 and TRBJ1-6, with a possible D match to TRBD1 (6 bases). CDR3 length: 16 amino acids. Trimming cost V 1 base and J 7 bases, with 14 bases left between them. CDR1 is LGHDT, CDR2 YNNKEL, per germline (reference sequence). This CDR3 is CASSQGQVIRNSPLHF. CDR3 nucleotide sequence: TGTGCCAGCAGCCAAGGACAGGTGATTCGAAATTCACCCCTCCACTTT.

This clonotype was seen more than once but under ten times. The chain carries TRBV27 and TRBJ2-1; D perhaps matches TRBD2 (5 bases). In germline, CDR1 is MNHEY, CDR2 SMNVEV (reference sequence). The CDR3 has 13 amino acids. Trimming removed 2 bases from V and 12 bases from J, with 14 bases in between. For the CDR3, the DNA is TGTGCCAGCAGTTTAGAGTGGAGAGGGTTGCAGTTCTTC. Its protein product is CASSLEWRGLQFF.

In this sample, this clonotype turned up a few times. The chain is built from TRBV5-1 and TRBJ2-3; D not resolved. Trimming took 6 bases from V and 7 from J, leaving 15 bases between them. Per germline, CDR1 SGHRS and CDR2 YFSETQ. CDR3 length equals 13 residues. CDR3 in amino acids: CASTPADPNTQYF. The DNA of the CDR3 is TGCGCCAGCACCCCGGCGGATCCGAATACGCAGTATTTT.

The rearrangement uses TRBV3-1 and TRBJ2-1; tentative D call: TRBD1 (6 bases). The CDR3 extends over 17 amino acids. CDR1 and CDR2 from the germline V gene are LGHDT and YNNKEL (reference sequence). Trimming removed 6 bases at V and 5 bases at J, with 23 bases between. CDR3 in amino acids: CASRQFSRDTGDNEQFF. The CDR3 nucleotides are TGTGCCAGCAGGCAATTTTCTAGGGACACCGGCGACAATGAGCAGTTCTTC.

The CDR3 DNA reads TGCAGTGCTAGTCGTGGGCCGTGGGAGACCCAGTACTTC. Translation gives CSASRGPWETQYF. The chain couples TRBV20-1 to TRBJ2-5, with no clear D. V was shortened by 3 bases and J by 5 bases, with 13 bases between the two germline ends. Per the germline V gene, CDR1 is DFQATT and CDR2 is SNEGSKA (reference sequence). The CDR3 totals 13 residues.